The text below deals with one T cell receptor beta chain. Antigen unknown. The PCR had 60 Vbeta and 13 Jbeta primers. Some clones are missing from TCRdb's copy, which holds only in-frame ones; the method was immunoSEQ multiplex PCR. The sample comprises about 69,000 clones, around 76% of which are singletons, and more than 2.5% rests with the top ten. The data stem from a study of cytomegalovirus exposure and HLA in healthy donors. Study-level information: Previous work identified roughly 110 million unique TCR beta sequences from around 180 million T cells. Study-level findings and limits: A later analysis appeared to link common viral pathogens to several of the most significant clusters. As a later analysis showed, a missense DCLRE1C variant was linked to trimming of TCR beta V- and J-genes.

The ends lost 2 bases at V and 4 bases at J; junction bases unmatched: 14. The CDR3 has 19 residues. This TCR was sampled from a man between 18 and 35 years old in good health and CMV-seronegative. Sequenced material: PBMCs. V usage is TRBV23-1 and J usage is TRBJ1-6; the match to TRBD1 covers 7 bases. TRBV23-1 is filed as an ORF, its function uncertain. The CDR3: CASSQASLGQNNYNSPLHF. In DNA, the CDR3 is TGCGCCAGCAGTCAAGCGTCGCTGGGACAGAATAATTATAATTCACCCCTCCACTTT.